The 18 T cell receptor beta chains below all came from one sample that was sequenced in a study of shared clonotypes between healthy human individuals. Only in-frame clones appear in the TCRdb table, and some are missing; sequencing was by immunoSEQ multiplex PCR. Found here are millions of clones, 95% of them singletons; the top ten hold about 0.13%. The sequencing sample was made of naive CD4+ T cells sorted from blood. As to subset: CD45RA+ positively selected. The receptor set was obtained from a man younger than 35 in good health.

This chain joins TRBV18 and TRBJ2-1; D perhaps matches TRBD2 (6 bases). In germline, CDR1 is KGHSH, CDR2 LQKENI. This CDR3 contains 15 residues. Trimming took off 3 bases at V and 3 bases at J, with 12 bases between the two ends. The CDR3 DNA reads as TGTGCCAGCTCACCCGCGGGACGCCGCTACAATGAGCAGTTCTTC. It encodes CASSPAGRRYNEQFF.

Of note for this clone: The same CDR3 is also encoded by other DNA sequences in this sample. This sequence joins TRBV20-1 and TRBJ2-5; D is uncertain. With 3 bases removed from V and 4 bases from J, the gap between germline ends came to 3 bases. Germline CDR1 is DFQATT and CDR2 is SNEGSKA (reference sequence). The CDR3 consists of 10 residues. The CDR3 bases are TGCAGTGCTAGGGTAGAGACCCAGTACTTC. It specifies CSARVETQYF.

The rearrangement uses TRBV12-5 and TRBJ2-4; TRBD1 might be the D (6 bases). The V end lost 0 bases, the J end lost 7 bases, and 22 bases lay between the germline ends. From germline, CDR1 is LGHNT and CDR2 FRNRAP. There are 18 residues in the CDR3. DNA of the CDR3: TGTGCTAGTGGTTTGGTACCACTCGGACAGTTTGTTAGGAACATTCAGTACTTC. This encodes CASGLVPLGQFVRNIQYF.

This CDR3 is CASRRTSGGNTDTQYF. The CDR3, as DNA: TGTGCCAGCAGAAGGACTAGCGGGGGAAACACAGATACGCAGTATTTT. The chain has TRBV25-1 and TRBJ2-3; TRBD2 matches at 13 bases. J was trimmed by 2 bases and V by 6 bases; bases with no gene match: 5. Germline CDR1 and CDR2: MGHDK and SYGVNS. This CDR3 has 16 residues.

J is TRBJ2-4 and V is TRBV21-1; TRBD1 reflects the table's D call only, with no check against the DNA. TRBV21-1 is a known pseudogene. The CDR3 has 18 residues. Written as DNA, the CDR3 is TGTGCCAGCAGCAAAGAAATTTGGGCCTTCTCTCCCAAAAACATTCAGTACTTC. Translating it yields CASSKEIWAFSPKNIQYF.

On this clone itself: This CDR3 is also generated by other DNA sequences in the sample. The J gene is TRBJ2-7, the V gene TRBV27; TRBD1 matches 9 bases. The CDR3 has 15 amino acids. The ends lost 3 bases at V and 4 bases at J; junction bases unmatched: 7. Germline V gives CDR1 MNHEY, CDR2 SMNVEV (reference sequence). This chain's CDR3 is CASSLGQGRGYEQYF. The CDR3 DNA follows: TGTGCCAGCAGTTTGGGACAGGGACGGGGGTACGAGCAGTACTTC.

DNA for the CDR3: TGTGCCAGCCCGGGGGTCTACGAGCAGTACTTC. Its protein is CASPGVYEQYF. The chain carries TRBV6-1 and TRBJ2-7, with D perhaps matching TRBD2 (6 bases). The germline V gene encodes CDR1 MNHNS and CDR2 SASEGT. The CDR3 length is 11 residues. With 8 bases removed from V and 3 bases from J, the gap between germline ends came to 8 bases.

V is TRBV10-3 and J is TRBJ2-2; TRBD2 matches 14 bases. V lost 8 bases and J lost 4; bases outside the gene matches: 0. This CDR3 region has 14 residues. CDR1 is ENHRY and CDR2 is SYGVKD in the germline V gene. DNA for the CDR3: TGTGCCATCGGGACTAGCGGGAGCACCGGGGAGCTGTTTTTT. Protein product: CAIGTSGSTGELFF.

The CDR3 nucleotides are TGTGCCTGGAGCCAGGGGAAAGAGACCCAGTACTTC. Its translation: CAWSQGKETQYF. The chain couples TRBV30 to TRBJ2-5; TRBD1 is a possible D gene (6 bases). This CDR3 has 12 residues. The V end was cut by 3 bases, the J end by 3 bases, with 8 bases between. Germline-derived CDR1 and CDR2 are GTSNPN and SVGIG (reference sequence). Looking up the rest from reference TRBV30 and TRBJ2-5 gives the full variable domain: SQTIHQWPATLVQPVGSPLSLECTVEGTSNPNLYWYRQAAGRGLQLLFYSVGIGQISSEVPQNLSASRPQDRQFILSSKKLLLSDSGFYLCAWSQGKETQYFGPGTRLLVL.

The chain combines TRBV4-1 with TRBJ1-5, with 7 bases fitting TRBD1. J was trimmed by 10 bases and V by 4 bases; bases with no gene match: 7. CDR1 MGHRA and CDR2 YSYEKL come from the germline V gene. The CDR3 consists of 13 residues. This CDR3 is CASSPLGDSPQHF. Written as DNA, the CDR3 is TGCGCCAGCAGCCCCCTAGGGGACAGTCCCCAGCATTTT.

The chain links TRBV7-9 to TRBJ1-5; weak D call: TRBD1 (5 bases). The CDR3 has 17 residues. Germline V gene lookup returns CDR1 SEHNR and CDR2 FQNEAQ (reference sequence). V lost 1 base, J lost 2 bases, and 15 bases lay in between. The CDR3 sequence is CASSLVPSGRGNQPQHF. DNA for the CDR3: TGTGCCAGCAGCTTAGTCCCCTCGGGGCGAGGCAATCAGCCCCAGCATTTT.

V usage is TRBV6-6 and J usage is TRBJ2-1, with a weak D call TRBD2 (6 bases). The ends were cut back, 7 bases at V and 0 bases at J, with 16 bases in the middle. The CDR3 contains 16 residues. Germline loops: CDR1 MNHNY, CDR2 SVGAGI (reference sequence). The CDR3 protein is CASTGSGISSYNEQFF. The CDR3 bases are TGTGCCAGCACCGGGAGTGGGATTAGCTCCTACAATGAGCAGTTCTTC.

This rearrangement joins TRBV5-6 to TRBJ2-3; D ambiguous. The CDR3 is 14 residues long. Trimming cost V 6 bases and J 5 bases, with 16 bases left between them. Germline values: CDR1 SGHDT, CDR2 YYEEEE. The CDR3 nucleotides are TGTGCCAGCACTGGCGACTCCTCCCAAGATACGCAGTATTTT. Protein product: CASTGDSSQDTQYF. Drawing the rest from reference TRBV5-6 and TRBJ2-3, the complete variable domain is DAGVTQSPTHLIKTRGQQVTLRCSPKSGHDTVSWYQQALGQGPQFIFQYYEEEERQRGNFPDRFSGHQFPNYSSELNVNALLLGDSALYLCASTGDSSQDTQYFGPGTRLTVL.

This chain links TRBV27 with TRBJ2-2; 7 bases match TRBD2. CDR1 is MNHEY, CDR2 SMNVEV, per germline (reference sequence). This CDR3 contains 15 residues. Trimming cost V 6 bases and J 2 bases; bases outside gene matches: 6. CDR3 in DNA: TGTGCCAGCAGGATGCGGGGGACCAACACCGGGGAGCTGTTTTTT. It is translated as CASRMRGTNTGELFF.

CDR3 nucleotides: TGTGCCAGCAGCTTTACCAAGGGACAGGGGAATTCACCCCTCCACTTT. Amino acid sequence: CASSFTKGQGNSPLHF. This chain links TRBV13 with TRBJ1-6; TRBD1 agrees at 10 bases. Trimming at V came to 3 bases and at J to 7 bases, leaving 6 bases not matched to a gene. The CDR3 extends over 16 amino acids. Germline-derived CDR1 and CDR2 are PRHDT and FYEKMQ (reference sequence).

Remarks on this clone: This specimen includes other DNA sequences encoding the same CDR3. This chain links TRBV5-1 with TRBJ1-2, with D possibly being TRBD1 (6 bases). Germline V gives CDR1 SGHRS, CDR2 YFSETQ. V lost 2 bases, J lost 6 bases, and 8 bases lay in between. The CDR3 is 12 residues long. The CDR3 sequence is CASSLSGDGYTF. CDR3 DNA: TGCGCCAGCAGCTTATCAGGGGATGGCTACACCTTC.

The chain employs TRBV10-3 and TRBJ2-5, with no clear D. Looked up from germline, CDR1 is ENHRY and CDR2 is SYGVKD. V was clipped by 3 bases and J by 7 bases, with 15 bases between them. This CDR3 is 14 amino acids long. The CDR3 DNA reads as TGTGCCATCAGTGATTTTGGTGGACCAGGGACCCAGTACTTC. Amino acids: CAISDFGGPGTQYF.

The chain is built from TRBV6-1 and TRBJ1-4; perhaps TRBD1 as D (6 bases). The CDR3 is 14 residues long. V was trimmed by 6 bases and J by 8 bases, leaving 16 bases between them. Germline V CDR1 and CDR2: MNHNS, SASEGT. CDR3 nucleotide sequence: TGTGCCAGCAGGTCAGGGGAGTGGGGAGAAAAACTGTTTTTT. Translating gives CASRSGEWGEKLFF.